This T cell receptor (beta chain) was found in a study of T cell changes during pregnancy in multiple sclerosis. The CDR3 consists of 13 residues. Germline V gives CDR1 MDHEN, CDR2 SYDVKM. Only in-frame clones appear in the TCRdb table, and some are missing; sequencing was by immunoSEQ multiplex PCR. Of about 42,000 clones detected, 91% appear once; the ten largest clones hold roughly 0.5%. The V and J genes are TRBV28 and TRBJ2-5; TRBD1 matches at 12 bases. The clonotype comes from a female donor in good health, enrolled as a control in a pregnancy study. Material: CD4+ T cells from peripheral blood mononuclear cells, obtained in the second trimester of pregnancy. The CDR3: CATGTGGRETQYF. The CDR3, as DNA: TGTGCTACCGGGACAGGGGGCCGAGAGACCCAGTACTTC.